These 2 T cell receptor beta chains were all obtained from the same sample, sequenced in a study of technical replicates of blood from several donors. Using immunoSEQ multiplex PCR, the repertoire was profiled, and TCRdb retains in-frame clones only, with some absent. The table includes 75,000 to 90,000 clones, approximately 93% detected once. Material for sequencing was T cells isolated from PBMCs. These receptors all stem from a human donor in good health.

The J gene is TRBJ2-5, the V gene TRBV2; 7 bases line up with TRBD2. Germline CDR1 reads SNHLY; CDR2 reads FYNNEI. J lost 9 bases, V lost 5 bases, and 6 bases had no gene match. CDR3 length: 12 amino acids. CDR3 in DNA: TGTGCCAGCAGTCCCGGGGAGGGGCCCCAGTACTTC. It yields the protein CASSPGEGPQYF.

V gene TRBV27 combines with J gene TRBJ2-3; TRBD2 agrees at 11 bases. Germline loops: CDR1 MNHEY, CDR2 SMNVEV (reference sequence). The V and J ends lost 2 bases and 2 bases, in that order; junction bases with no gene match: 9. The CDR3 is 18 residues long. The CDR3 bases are TGTGCCAGCAGTTTACTAGCGGGAGGCCTCCCATACACAGATACGCAGTATTTT. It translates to CASSLLAGGLPYTDTQYF.